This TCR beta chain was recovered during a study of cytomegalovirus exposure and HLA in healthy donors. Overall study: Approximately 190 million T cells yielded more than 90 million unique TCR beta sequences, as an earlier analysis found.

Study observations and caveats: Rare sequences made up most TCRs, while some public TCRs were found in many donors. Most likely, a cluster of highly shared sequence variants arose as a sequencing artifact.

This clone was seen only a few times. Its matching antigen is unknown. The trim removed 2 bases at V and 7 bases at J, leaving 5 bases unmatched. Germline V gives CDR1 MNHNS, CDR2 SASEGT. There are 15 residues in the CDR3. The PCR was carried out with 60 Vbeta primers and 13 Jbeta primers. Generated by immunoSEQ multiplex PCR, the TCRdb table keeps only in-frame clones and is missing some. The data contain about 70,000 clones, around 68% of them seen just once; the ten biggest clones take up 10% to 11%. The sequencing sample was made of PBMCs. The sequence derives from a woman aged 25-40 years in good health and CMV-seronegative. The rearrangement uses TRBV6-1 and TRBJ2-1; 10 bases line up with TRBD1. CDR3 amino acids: CASSEPGQGRNEQFF. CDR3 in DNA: TGTGCCAGCAGTGAACCGGGACAGGGGAGGAATGAGCAGTTCTTC.